Here is one TCR beta chain with its context. The authors' processing: Estimation of nucleated cell counts relied on the amplification of reference gene primers. Here immunoSEQ multiplex PCR was the method, and the copy in TCRdb shows in-frame clones only, minus some. For V, J and clone size, that table is used; D and trimming come from the DNA. The sample carries about 190,000 clones, roughly 80% recorded once. These data are taken from a study of blood T cell repertoires in COVID-19. The receptor comes from a man between 50 and 59 years old who had recovered from COVID-19. Sequenced sample: peripheral blood.

DNA of the CDR3: TGTGCCAGCAGCACGAGGTTGACTGGAAACACCATATATTTT. It is translated as CASSTRLTGNTIYF. The chain joins TRBV14 to TRBJ1-3; D is ambiguous. The length of the CDR3 is 14 residues. CDR1 is SGHDN and CDR2 is FVKESK in the germline V gene. The V gene lost 5 bases and the J gene lost 2 bases, with 10 bases spanning the gap. The full variable domain, its missing parts supplied by reference TRBV14 and TRBJ1-3, is EAGVTQFPSHSVIEKGQTVTLRCDPISGHDNLYWYRRVMGKEIKFLLHFVKESKQDESGMPNNRFLAERTGGTYSTLKVQPAELEDSGVYFCASSTRLTGNTIYFGEGSWLTVV.